The rows below give T cell receptor beta chains drawn from one sample of a study of Ad26.COV2.S vaccination and SARS-CoV-2 variants. Here immunoSEQ multiplex PCR was the method, and the copy in TCRdb shows in-frame clones only, minus some. The sample yields about 350,000 clones, about 90% seen once. The starting material was peripheral blood, obtained after recovery from COVID-19. The source is a human donor who had recovered from COVID-19. Both conserved end residues are trimmed from each CDR3. Each record gives: CDR3 protein, J gene, V gene.

ASSLIAGSSSTDTQY,TRBJ2-3,TRBV11-2
ASSPRSLAGQETQY,TRBJ2-5,TRBV18
AISEYRGSSGSTEAF,TRBJ1-1,TRBV10-3
SASLGQLRYEQY,TRBJ2-7,TRBV20-1
ASSQEGGRYNEQF,TRBJ2-1,TRBV3-1/TRBV3-2
ASSLGGSNSPLH,TRBJ1-6,TRBV28
ASSSGLAISYGYT,TRBJ1-2,TRBV5-1
ASSKPPGLLPDTQY,TRBJ2-3,TRBV19
ASSRGSYNEQF,TRBJ2-1,TRBV9
ASSGRTGGTGELF,TRBJ2-2,TRBV7-6
ASRRDRATEAF,TRBJ1-1,TRBV19
ASSDPQGRNYGYT,TRBJ1-2,TRBV2
ASSSVLRVYGYT,TRBJ1-2,TRBV5-6
ASSSGLAGGQETQY,TRBJ2-5,TRBV7-2
ASSHRQGWF,TRBJ2-1,TRBV4-1
ASSVGLARETQY,TRBJ2-5,TRBV9
ASSLDRASYGYT,TRBJ1-2,TRBV5-4
ASSTGAGGTDTQY,TRBJ2-3,TRBV5-1
ASSLSSDTQY,TRBJ2-3,TRBV5-4
ASSAGTLRYTEAF,TRBJ1-1,TRBV19
ASSLGRYEQY,TRBJ2-7,TRBV12-3/TRBV12-4
ASSDGGRAAF,TRBJ1-1,TRBV2
ASSQVRDNYYEQY,TRBJ2-7,TRBV4-1
AISEGGGGQRSNYGYT,TRBJ1-2,TRBV10-3
ARDRKRMNTEAF,TRBJ1-1,TRBV2
ASSDSGASSYNEQF,TRBJ2-1,TRBV7-9
ASSGQKVETQY,TRBJ2-5,TRBV10-2
ASSHPPLGQNTGELF,TRBJ2-2,TRBV6-2/TRBV6-3
ASSQRIRGTYQETQY,TRBJ2-5,TRBV3-1/TRBV3-2
ASSDSRGTGVRGYT,TRBJ1-2,TRBV6-4
ASSFFAGADGYT,TRBJ1-2,TRBV12-1
ASSIPNLGNTEAF,TRBJ1-1,TRBV19
ASEAGQFSNTEAF,TRBJ1-1,TRBV6-6
ASSSGVRGQPQH,TRBJ1-5,TRBV27
ASRRLAEAQETQY,TRBJ2-5,TRBV19
ASSLGTAPQETQY,TRBJ2-5,TRBV5-4
ASSYSRAGKGEKLF,TRBJ1-4,TRBV6-5
ASSVDGGGNQPQH,TRBJ1-5,TRBV9
ASSLGQGAYEQY,TRBJ2-7,TRBV7-2
ASSAGSTYEQY,TRBJ2-7,TRBV5-6
ASSLRPGLYQETQY,TRBJ2-5,TRBV27
ASSGSQENIQY,TRBJ2-4,TRBV9
ASSLRGSKDDTQY,TRBJ2-3,TRBV13
ASGYYNEQF,TRBJ2-1,TRBV11-2
ASSIRPGTDIYEQY,TRBJ2-7,TRBV9
AISPIGAF,TRBJ1-1,TRBV6-5
ASSEGQGVEKLF,TRBJ1-4,TRBV28
ASSYSRDHGYT,TRBJ1-2,TRBV6-5